The next 2 T cell receptor beta chains were all read from a single sample in a study of post-analysis software for immune sequencing data. Whole-study findings and limits: The study found TRBV5-6, TRBV5-1 and TRBV20-1 among a few TRBV segments more frequent in patients than controls.

No antigen is known for these receptors. cDNA libraries of TCR beta carried unique molecular identifiers. MiXCR, run by TCRdb on the PCR reads, gives a single entry per CDR3 protein. In the table there are 750,000 to 950,000 distinct CDR3 sequences, roughly half of which are singletons. Sequencing was done on a sample of blood. Every receptor here comes from a girl aged 5 to 17 with multiple sclerosis.

The chain carries TRBV18 and TRBJ1-5; no firm D call. The CDR3 spans 14 residues. The ends were cut back, 2 bases at V and 3 bases at J, with 8 bases in the middle. Looked up from germline, CDR1 is KGHSH and CDR2 is LQKENI. DNA for the CDR3: TGTGCCAGCTCACCAACCGCGAACAATCAGCCCCAGCATTTT. This encodes CASSPTANNQPQHF.

This clonotype was seen only a few times. The chain recombines TRBV7-9 with TRBJ2-6, with D possibly TRBD1 on 6 matching bases. This CDR3 is 17 amino acids long. The V end lost 5 bases, the J end lost 0 bases, and 14 bases lay between the germline ends. In germline, CDR1 is SEHNR, CDR2 FQNEAQ (reference sequence). CDR3 bases: TGTGCCAGCAGCCCCTCCGACAGGCGCTCTGGGGCCAACGTCCTGACTTTC. Translated, it gives CASSPSDRRSGANVLTF.